This entry concerns a single TCR beta chain. The data stem from a study of TIL therapy for anti-PD-1-resistant metastatic lung cancer. The libraries were made with immunoSEQ v3. Only in-frame clones appear in the TCRdb table, and some are missing; sequencing was by immunoSEQ multiplex PCR. The table lists approximately 50,000 clones, 65% to 80% of them singletons. The time point is: pre-treatment sample, taken before nivolumab and TIL therapy. This CDR3 contains 17 residues. The source of this sequence is a man in his 70s with non-small cell lung cancer. The chain is built from TRBV21-1 and TRBJ2-7; the table's D call TRBD1 went unverified against the DNA. TRBV21-1 is classified as a pseudogene. Sample: blood, taken at baseline. CDR3 loop: CASSINFGTASSYEQYF. CDR3 sequence (DNA): TGTGCCAGCAGCATAAACTTTGGGACAGCGAGCTCCTACGAGCAGTACTTC.